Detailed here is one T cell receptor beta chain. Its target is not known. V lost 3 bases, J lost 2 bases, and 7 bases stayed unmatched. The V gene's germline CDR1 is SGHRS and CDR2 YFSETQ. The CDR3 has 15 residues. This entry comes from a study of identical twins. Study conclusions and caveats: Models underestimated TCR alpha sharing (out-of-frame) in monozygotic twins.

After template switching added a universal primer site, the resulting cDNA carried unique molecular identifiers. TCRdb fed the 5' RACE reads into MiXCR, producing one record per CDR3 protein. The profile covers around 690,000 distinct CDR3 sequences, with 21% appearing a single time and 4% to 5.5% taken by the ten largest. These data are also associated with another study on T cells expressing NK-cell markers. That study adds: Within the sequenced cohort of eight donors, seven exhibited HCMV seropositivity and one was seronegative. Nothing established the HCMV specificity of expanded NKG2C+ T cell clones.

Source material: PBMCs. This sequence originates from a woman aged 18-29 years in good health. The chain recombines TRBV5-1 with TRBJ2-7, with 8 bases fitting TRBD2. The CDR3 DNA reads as TGCGCCAGCAGCTCCATTAGCGGGGCTACCTACGAGCAGTACTTC. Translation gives CASSSISGATYEQYF.